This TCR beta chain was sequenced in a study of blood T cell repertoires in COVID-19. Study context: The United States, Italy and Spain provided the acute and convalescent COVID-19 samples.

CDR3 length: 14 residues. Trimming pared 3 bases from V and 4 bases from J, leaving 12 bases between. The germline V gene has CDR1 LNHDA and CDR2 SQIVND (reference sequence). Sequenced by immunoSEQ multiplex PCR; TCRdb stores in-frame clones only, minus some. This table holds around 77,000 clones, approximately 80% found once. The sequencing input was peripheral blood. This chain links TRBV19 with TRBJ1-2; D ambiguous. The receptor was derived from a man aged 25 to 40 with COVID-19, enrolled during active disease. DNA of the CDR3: TGTGCCAGTAGTATGGTTCGGGTACCCTATGGCTACACCTTC. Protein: CASSMVRVPYGYTF.